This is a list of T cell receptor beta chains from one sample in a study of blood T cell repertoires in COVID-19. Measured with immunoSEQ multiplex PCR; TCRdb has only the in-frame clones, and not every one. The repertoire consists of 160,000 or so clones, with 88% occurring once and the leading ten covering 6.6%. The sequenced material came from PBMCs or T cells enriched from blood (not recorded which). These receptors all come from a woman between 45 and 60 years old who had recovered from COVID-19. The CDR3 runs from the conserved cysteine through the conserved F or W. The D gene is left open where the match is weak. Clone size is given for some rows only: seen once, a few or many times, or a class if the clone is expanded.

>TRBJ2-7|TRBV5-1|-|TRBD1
CASSLFISGTGIEPYEQYF
TGCGCCAGCAGCTTGTTTATTTCCGGGACAGGTATAGAACCCTACGAGCAGTACTTC
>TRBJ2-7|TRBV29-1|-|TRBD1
CSVEVSGTGGQEQYF
TGCAGCGTTGAAGTCTCCGGGACAGGGGGCCAGGAGCAGTACTTC
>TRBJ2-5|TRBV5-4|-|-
CASSLARGQETQYF
TGTGCCAGCAGCTTGGCCCGGGGGCAAGAGACCCAGTACTTC
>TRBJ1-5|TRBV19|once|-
CASSKVVAGISNQPQHF
TGTGCCAGTAGTAAAGTAGTCGCAGGGATAAGCAATCAGCCCCAGCATTTT
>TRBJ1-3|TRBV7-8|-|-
CASSISFGNTIYF
TGTGCCAGCAGCATATCCTTTGGAAACACCATATATTTT
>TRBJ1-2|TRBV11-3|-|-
CASSGRGGQRGYTF
TGTGCCAGCAGCGGAAGAGGGGGACAACGCGGCTACACCTTC
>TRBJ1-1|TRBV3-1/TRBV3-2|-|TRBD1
CASSQRQGDRFLGTEAFF
TGTGCCAGCAGTCAACGGCAGGGGGACAGGTTTCTTGGCACTGAAGCTTTCTTT
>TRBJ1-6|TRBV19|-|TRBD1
CASMVGQGNSPLHF
TGTGCCAGTATGGTCGGACAGGGAAATTCACCCCTCCACTTT
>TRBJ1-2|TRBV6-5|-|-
CASSYDRNPYGYTF
TGTGCCAGCAGTTACGACAGGAATCCTTATGGCTACACCTTC
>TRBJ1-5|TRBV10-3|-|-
CAISELATQPQHF
TGTGCCATCAGTGAGTTGGCCACTCAGCCCCAGCATTTT
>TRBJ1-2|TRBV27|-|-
CASRSWGGAAGYTF
TGTGCCAGCAGGTCGTGGGGGGGTGCTGCTGGCTACACCTTC
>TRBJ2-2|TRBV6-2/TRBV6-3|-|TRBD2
CASSYLAGGYTGELFF
TGTGCCAGCAGTTACCTAGCGGGGGGTTACACCGGGGAGCTGTTTTTT
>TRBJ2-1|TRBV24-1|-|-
CATSEAGNNEQFF
TGTGCCACCAGTGAGGCGGGGAACAATGAGCAGTTCTTC
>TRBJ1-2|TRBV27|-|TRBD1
CASSRDRGQGYTF
TGTGCCAGCAGCCGGGACAGGGGCCAAGGCTACACCTTC
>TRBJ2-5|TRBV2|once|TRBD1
CASALPGQQETQYF
TGTGCCAGCGCACTGCCGGGACAGCAAGAGACCCAGTACTTC
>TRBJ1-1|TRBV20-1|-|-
CSTQGNTEAFF
TGCAGTACGCAGGGAAACACTGAAGCTTTCTTT
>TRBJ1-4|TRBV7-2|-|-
CASSFNGEKLFF
TGTGCCAGCAGCTTTAACGGGGAAAAACTGTTTTTT
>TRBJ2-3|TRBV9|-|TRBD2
CASSGSGTSGGADTQYF
TGTGCCAGCAGCGGCTCCGGGACTAGCGGGGGGGCGGATACGCAGTATTTT
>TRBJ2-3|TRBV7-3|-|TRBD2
CASSSRGGSTDTQYF
TGTGCCAGCTCCTCCCGGGGGGGGAGCACAGATACGCAGTATTTT
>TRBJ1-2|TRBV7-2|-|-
CASSLQAGDNYGYTF
TGTGCCAGCAGCTTACAAGCAGGGGATAACTATGGCTACACCTTC
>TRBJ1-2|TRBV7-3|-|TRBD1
CASSPGTAYGYTF
TGTGCCAGCAGCCCCGGGACAGCGTATGGCTACACCTTC
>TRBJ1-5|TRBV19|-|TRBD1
CASSSGTGGEQPQHF
TGTGCCAGTAGTTCCGGGACAGGGGGCGAACAGCCCCAGCATTTT
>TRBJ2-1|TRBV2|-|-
CASSAGNEQFF
TGTGCCAGCAGTGCAGGCAATGAGCAGTTCTTC
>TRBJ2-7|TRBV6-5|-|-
CASSYRQGPSYEQYF
TGTGCCAGCAGTTACAGGCAGGGTCCGTCCTACGAGCAGTACTTC
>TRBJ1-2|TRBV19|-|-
CASSIGGADGYTF
TGTGCCAGTAGTATAGGTGGAGCGGATGGCTACACCTTC
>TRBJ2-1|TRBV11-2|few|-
CASSLLSGMTEQFF
TGTGCCAGCAGCCTACTATCGGGAATGACTGAGCAGTTCTTC
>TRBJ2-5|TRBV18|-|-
CASSPGLGGMPQYF
TGTGCCAGCTCACCAGGGCTCGGGGGAATGCCCCAGTACTTC
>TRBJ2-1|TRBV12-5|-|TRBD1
CASGPQDRGRNEQFF
TGTGCTAGTGGTCCCCAAGACAGGGGGCGCAATGAGCAGTTCTTC
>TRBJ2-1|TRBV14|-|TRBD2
CASSQDSNLAGRVEQFF
TGTGCCAGCAGCCAAGATAGTAATCTAGCGGGGCGAGTAGAGCAGTTCTTC
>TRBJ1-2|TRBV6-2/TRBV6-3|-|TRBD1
CASSYDRGQSYGYTF
TGTGCCAGCAGTTACGATCGGGGACAGAGCTATGGCTACACCTTC
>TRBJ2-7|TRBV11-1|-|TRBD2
CASSYSVGGSYEQYF
TGTGCCAGCAGCTACTCCGTGGGGGGGTCCTACGAGCAGTACTTC
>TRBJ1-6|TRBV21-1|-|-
CASSPRGGDGSF
TGTGCCAGCAGCCCAAGGGGGGGGGACGGATCTTTT
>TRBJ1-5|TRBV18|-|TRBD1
CASSPGTETFAQHF
TGTGCCAGCTCGCCCGGGACAGAAACATTCGCCCAGCATTTT
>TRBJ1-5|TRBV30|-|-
CAWGTGISNQPQHF
TGTGCCTGGGGTACCGGGATTAGCAATCAGCCCCAGCATTTT
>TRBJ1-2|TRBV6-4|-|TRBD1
CASRTRDRWGHGYTF
TGTGCCAGCAGGACCCGGGACAGGTGGGGACATGGCTACACCTTC
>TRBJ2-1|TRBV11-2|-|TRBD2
CASSPLGSGGYNEQFF
TGTGCCAGCAGCCCCCTTGGGAGCGGGGGGTACAATGAGCAGTTCTTC
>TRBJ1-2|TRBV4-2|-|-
CASSQRTKSNYGYTF
TGTGCCAGCAGCCAAAGGACAAAATCTAACTATGGCTACACCTTC
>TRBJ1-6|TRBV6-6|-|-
CASSSGATSVLHF
TGTGCCAGCAGTTCTGGGGCCACCAGTGTCCTCCACTTT
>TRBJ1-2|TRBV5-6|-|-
CASSLRVIYGYTF
TGTGCCAGCAGCCTGAGGGTTATCTATGGCTACACCTTC
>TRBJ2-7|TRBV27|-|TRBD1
CASSLRDRAAYEQYF
TGTGCCAGCAGTTTACGGGACAGGGCAGCCTACGAGCAGTACTTC
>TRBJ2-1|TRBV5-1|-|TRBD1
CASSAGTGGYNEQFF
TGCGCCAGCAGCGCCGGGACAGGGGGTTACAATGAGCAGTTCTTC
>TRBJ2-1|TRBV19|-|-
CASSIDTGVAQSSYNEQFF
TGTGCCAGTAGTATAGATACGGGAGTAGCCCAGAGCTCCTACAATGAGCAGTTCTTC
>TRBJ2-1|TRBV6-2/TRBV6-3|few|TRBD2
CASSRGGSYNEQFF
TGTGCCAGCAGTCGGGGGGGCTCCTACAATGAGCAGTTCTTC
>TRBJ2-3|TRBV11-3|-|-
CASSLDGLAGTDTQYF
TGTGCCAGCAGCTTAGATGGGTTAGCGGGCACAGATACGCAGTATTTT
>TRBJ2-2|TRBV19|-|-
CASSIVPGLTYANTGELFF
TGTGCCAGTAGTATCGTTCCGGGACTTACGTACGCGAACACCGGGGAGCTGTTTTTT
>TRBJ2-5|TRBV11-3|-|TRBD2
CASSPLRGGETQYF
TGTGCCAGCAGCCCCCTTCGGGGGGGAGAGACCCAGTACTTC
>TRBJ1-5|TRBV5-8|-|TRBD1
CASSQFRDREFNQPQHF
TGTGCCAGCAGCCAATTCCGGGACAGGGAATTCAATCAGCCCCAGCATTTT
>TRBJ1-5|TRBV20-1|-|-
CSLGSFDRQHF
TGCAGTCTGGGAAGTTTCGACAGGCAGCATTTT